This T cell receptor beta chain was sequenced in a study of T cell changes during pregnancy in multiple sclerosis. Germline V gives CDR1 MNHNS, CDR2 SASEGT. V gave up 3 bases and J gave up 6 bases, with 11 bases separating them. The length of the CDR3 is 14 residues. This clone is labeled large. Assay used: immunoSEQ multiplex PCR; TCRdb lists only in-frame clones, some missing. The table lists some 38,000 clones, 91% of them singletons, with around 10% in the top ten. Sequenced material: CD8+ T cells from peripheral blood mononuclear cells, taken after pregnancy. This chain connects TRBV6-1 to TRBJ2-2, with D perhaps TRBD2 (5 bases). The clonotype comes from a female donor with multiple sclerosis, enrolled in a pregnancy study. The CDR3 is CASSDGSGAGELFF. CDR3 DNA sequence: TGTGCCAGCAGTGATGGGTCCGGGGCCGGGGAGCTGTTTTTT.